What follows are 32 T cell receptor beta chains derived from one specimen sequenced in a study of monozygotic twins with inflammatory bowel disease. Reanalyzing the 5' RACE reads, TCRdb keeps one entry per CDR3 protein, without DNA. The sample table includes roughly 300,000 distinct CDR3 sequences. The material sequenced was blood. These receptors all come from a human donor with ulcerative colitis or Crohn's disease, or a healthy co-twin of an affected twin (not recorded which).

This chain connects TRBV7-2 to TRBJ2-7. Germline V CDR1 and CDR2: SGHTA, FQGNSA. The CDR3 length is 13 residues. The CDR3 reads CASSIGTPYEQYF.

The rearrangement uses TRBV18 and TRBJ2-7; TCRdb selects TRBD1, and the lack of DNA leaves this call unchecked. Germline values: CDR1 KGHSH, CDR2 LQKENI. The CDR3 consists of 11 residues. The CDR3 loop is CASRQGSEQYF.

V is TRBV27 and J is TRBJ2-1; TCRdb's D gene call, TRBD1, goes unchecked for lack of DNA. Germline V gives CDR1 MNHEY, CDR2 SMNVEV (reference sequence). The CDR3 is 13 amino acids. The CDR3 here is CASSRRQGLEQFF.

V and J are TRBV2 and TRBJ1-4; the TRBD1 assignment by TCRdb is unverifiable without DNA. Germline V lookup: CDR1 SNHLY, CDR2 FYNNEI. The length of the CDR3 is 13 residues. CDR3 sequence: CASIGGGVEKLFF.

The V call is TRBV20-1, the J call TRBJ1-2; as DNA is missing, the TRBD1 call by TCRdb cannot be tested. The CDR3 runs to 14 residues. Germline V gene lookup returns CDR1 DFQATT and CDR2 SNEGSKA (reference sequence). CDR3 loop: CSASLQGFSYGYTF.

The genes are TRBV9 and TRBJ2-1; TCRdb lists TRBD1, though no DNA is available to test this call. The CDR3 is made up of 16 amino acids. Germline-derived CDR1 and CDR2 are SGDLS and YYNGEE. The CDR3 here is CASSVRGDLNNNEQFF.

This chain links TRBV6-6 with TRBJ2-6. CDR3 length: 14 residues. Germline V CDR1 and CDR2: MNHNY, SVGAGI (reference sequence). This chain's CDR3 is CAALGRDGANVLTF.

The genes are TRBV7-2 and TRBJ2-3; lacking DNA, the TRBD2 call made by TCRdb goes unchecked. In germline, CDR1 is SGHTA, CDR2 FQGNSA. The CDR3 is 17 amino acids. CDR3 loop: CASSSLAGVISTDTQYF.

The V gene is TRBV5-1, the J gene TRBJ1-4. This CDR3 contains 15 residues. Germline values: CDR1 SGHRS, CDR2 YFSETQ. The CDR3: CASSLGLAGDEKLFF. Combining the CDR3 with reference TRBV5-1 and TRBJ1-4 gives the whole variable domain KAGVTQTPRYLIKTRGQQVTLSCSPISGHRSVSWYQQTPGQGLQFLFEYFSETQRNKGNFPGRFSGRQFSNSRSEMNVSTLELGDSALYLCASSLGLAGDEKLFFGSGTQLSVL.

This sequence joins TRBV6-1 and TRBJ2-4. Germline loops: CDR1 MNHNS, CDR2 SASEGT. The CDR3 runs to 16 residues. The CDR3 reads CASTASRTLAKNIQYF.

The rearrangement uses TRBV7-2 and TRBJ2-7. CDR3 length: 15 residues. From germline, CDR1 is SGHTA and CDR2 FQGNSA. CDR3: CASSPSGTNSYEQYF.

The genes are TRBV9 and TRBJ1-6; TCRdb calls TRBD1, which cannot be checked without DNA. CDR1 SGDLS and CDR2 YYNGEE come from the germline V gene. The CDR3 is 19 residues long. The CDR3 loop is CASSAHRGQGRSYNSPLHF.

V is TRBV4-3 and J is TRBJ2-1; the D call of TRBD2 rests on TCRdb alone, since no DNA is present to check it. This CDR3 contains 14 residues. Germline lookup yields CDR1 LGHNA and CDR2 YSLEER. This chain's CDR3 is CASSQSAAGNEQFF.

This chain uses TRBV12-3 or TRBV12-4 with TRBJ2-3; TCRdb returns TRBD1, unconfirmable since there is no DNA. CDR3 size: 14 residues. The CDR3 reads CASSYRSSADTQYF.

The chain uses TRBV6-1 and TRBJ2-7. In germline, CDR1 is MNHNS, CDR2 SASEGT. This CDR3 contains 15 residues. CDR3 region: CASRKTLSGPYEQYF.

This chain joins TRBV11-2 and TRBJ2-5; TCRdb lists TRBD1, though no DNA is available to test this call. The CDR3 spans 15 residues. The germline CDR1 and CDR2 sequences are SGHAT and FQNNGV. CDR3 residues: CASSLDPGHSETQYF.

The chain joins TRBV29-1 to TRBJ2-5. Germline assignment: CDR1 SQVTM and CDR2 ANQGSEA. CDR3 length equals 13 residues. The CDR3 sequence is CSVDKAEQETQYF.

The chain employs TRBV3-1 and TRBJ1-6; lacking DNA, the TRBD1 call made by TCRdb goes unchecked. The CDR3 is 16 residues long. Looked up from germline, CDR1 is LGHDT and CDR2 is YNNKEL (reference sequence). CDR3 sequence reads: CASSPYLGGATSPLHF. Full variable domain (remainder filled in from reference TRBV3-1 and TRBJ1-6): DTAVSQTPKYLVTQMGNDKSIKCEQNLGHDTMYWYKQDSKKFLKIMFSYNNKELIINETVPNRFSPKSPDKAHLNLHINSLELGDSAVYFCASSPYLGGATSPLHFGNGTRLTVT.

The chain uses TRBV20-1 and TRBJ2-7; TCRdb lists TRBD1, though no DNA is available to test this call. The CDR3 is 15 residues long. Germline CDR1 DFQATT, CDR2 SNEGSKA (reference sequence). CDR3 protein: CSARLLAGVNEEQYF.

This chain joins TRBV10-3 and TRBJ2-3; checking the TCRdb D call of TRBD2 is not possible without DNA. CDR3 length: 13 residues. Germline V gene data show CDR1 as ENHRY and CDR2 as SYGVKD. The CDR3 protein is CAISGTAGDTQYF.

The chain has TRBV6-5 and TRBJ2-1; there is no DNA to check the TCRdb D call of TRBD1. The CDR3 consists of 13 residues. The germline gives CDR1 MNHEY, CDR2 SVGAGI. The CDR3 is CASSPGQHNEQFF.

The CDR3 region is CAIHRGREQYF. V gene TRBV28 combines with J gene TRBJ2-7; absent DNA, TCRdb's TRBD1 call cannot be checked. From germline, CDR1 is MDHEN and CDR2 SYDVKM. The CDR3 spans 11 residues.

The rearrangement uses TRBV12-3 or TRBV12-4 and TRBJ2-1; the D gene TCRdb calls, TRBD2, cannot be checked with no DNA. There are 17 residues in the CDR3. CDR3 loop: CASRGTLSGRDYNEQFF.

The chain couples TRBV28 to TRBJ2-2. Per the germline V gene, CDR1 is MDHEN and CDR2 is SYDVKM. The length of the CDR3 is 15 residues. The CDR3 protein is CASGSTGRNTGELFF.

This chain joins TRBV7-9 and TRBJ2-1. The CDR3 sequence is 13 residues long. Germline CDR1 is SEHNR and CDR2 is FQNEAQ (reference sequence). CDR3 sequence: CASSLVAIHEQFF.

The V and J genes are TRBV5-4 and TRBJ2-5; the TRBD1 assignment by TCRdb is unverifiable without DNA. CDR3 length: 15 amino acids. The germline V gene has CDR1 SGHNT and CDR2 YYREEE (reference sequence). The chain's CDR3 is CASSLARGLQETQYF.

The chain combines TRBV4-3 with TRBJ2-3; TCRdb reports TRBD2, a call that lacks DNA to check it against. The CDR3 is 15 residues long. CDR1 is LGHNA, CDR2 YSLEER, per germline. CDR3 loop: CASSTSPVLTDTQYF.

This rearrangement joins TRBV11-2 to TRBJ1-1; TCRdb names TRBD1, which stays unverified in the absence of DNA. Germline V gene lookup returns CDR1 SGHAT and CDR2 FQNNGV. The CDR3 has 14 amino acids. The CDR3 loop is CASSRDRGGSEAFF. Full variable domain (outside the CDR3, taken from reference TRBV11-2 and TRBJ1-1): EAGVAQSPRYKIIEKRQSVAFWCNPISGHATLYWYQQILGQGPKLLIQFQNNGVVDDSQLPKDRFSAERLKGVDSTLKIQPAKLEDSAVYLCASSRDRGGSEAFFGQGTRLTVV.

Here the CDR3 reads CASSSLEADEQYF. The V gene is TRBV7-2, the J gene TRBJ2-7. Per germline, CDR1 SGHTA and CDR2 FQGNSA. The CDR3 has 13 amino acids.

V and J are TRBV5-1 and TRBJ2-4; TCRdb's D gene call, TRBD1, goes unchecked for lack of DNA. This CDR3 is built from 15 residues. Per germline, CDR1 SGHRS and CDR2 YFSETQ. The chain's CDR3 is CASSPLGATKNIQYF.

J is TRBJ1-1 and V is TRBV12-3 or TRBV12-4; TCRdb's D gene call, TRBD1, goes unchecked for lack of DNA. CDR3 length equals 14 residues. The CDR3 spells CASSIDRGNTEAFF.

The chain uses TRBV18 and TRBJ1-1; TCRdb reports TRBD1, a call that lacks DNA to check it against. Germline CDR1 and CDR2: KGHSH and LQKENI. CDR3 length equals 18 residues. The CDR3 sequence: CASSLMIPGQGDGTEAFF.